The 21 T cell receptor beta chains reported below all come from one sample, sequenced in a study of T cells in localized non-small cell lung cancer. Using immunoSEQ multiplex PCR, the repertoire was profiled, and TCRdb retains in-frame clones only, with some absent. The table includes about 59,000 clones, roughly nine tenths detected once. The sequencing used peripheral blood, collected before any cancer treatment. The receptors stem from a man aged 40 to 69 with stage I lung adenocarcinoma.

The V call is TRBV18, the J call TRBJ2-3; 8 bases map to TRBD1. Germline assignment: CDR1 KGHSH and CDR2 LQKENI. The CDR3 extends over 15 amino acids. With 8 bases clipped from V and 4 bases from J, the junction kept 11 bases outside the gene matches. The CDR3 sequence is CASTPWTGPADTQYF. CDR3 nucleotides: TGTGCCAGCACCCCTTGGACAGGGCCGGCAGATACGCAGTATTTT.

The gene calls are TRBV7-2 and TRBJ1-2; no clear D. V lost 2 bases to trimming and J lost 3 bases, with 13 bases between them. The CDR3 is made up of 15 amino acids. Germline V CDR1 and CDR2: SGHTA, FQGNSA. DNA for the CDR3: TGTGCCAGCAGCTTACAGGCTTCGAGGGACTATGGCTACACCTTC. Protein sequence: CASSLQASRDYGYTF. The entire variable domain, with the rest obtained from reference TRBV7-2 and TRBJ1-2, is as follows: GAGVSQSPSNKVTEKGKDVELRCDPISGHTALYWYRQSLGQGLEFLIYFQGNSAPDKSGLPSDRFSAERTGGSVSTLTIQRTQQEDSAVYLCASSLQASRDYGYTFGSGTRLTVV.

This clone was counted a single time. The CDR3, as DNA: TGTGCCAGCAGCGTAGCGGCGCACACCGGGGAGCTGTTTTTT. It yields the protein CASSVAAHTGELFF. The chain links TRBV9 to TRBJ2-2; D unclear. V lost 0 bases and J lost 3, with 6 bases in between. The CDR3 is 14 residues long. CDR1 SGDLS and CDR2 YYNGEE come from the germline V gene.

The CDR3 spells CASSYRVLGASGELFF. CDR3 nucleotide sequence: TGTGCCAGCAGCTACAGGGTTTTAGGCGCCTCCGGGGAGCTGTTTTTT. The chain joins TRBV5-4 to TRBJ2-2, with D possibly TRBD1 on 6 matching bases. Germline CDR1 and CDR2: SGHNT and YYREEE (reference sequence). The germline V and J ends were trimmed by 3 bases and 6 bases, with 18 bases remaining between them. The CDR3 spans 16 residues.

This sequence joins TRBV4-3 and TRBJ1-2; D is unclear. This CDR3 spans 17 amino acids. V was trimmed by 0 bases and J by 1 base, leaving 15 bases between them. Germline lookup yields CDR1 LGHNA and CDR2 YSLEER. The CDR3 reads CASSQDRTRVGNYGYTF. The DNA of the CDR3 is TGCGCCAGCAGCCAAGATCGGACCCGGGTCGGTAACTATGGCTACACCTTC.

The rearrangement links TRBV27 to TRBJ2-7; no clear D gene. The germline V gene encodes CDR1 MNHEY and CDR2 SMNVEV (reference sequence). Trimming removed 0 bases at V and 5 bases at J, with 17 bases between. The CDR3 has 16 residues. The CDR3 region has the DNA TGTGCCAGCAGTTTATCAGCTGGACGGCTCTTCAACGAGCAGTACTTC. Its protein is CASSLSAGRLFNEQYF.

The chain employs TRBV6-5 and TRBJ2-2; TRBD2 matches 7 bases. V was clipped by 2 bases and J by 6 bases; unmatched bases: 6. CDR1 and CDR2 from the germline V gene are MNHEY and SVGAGI. The CDR3 extends over 15 amino acids. CDR3 protein: CASSYGGRGAGELFF. CDR3 nucleotide sequence: TGTGCCAGCAGTTACGGCGGGAGAGGCGCCGGGGAGCTGTTTTTT.

The chain uses TRBV6-1 and TRBJ1-5; perhaps TRBD1 as D (6 bases). Deletions cut 2 bases from V and 6 bases from J, with 14 bases between. CDR3 length equals 15 residues. Germline loops: CDR1 MNHNS, CDR2 SASEGT. The CDR3 coding sequence is TGTGCCAGCAGTGAAAATTGGGGGGGCGGTCAGCCCCAGCATTTT. Translating gives CASSENWGGGQPQHF.

The genes are TRBV19 and TRBJ2-5; D remains ambiguous. V shed 10 bases and J shed 3 bases, with 15 bases lying between them. Germline values: CDR1 LNHDA, CDR2 SQIVND (reference sequence). The CDR3 covers 13 residues. The CDR3 region has the DNA TGTGCCACCGTTAGTCCGGTAGAAGAGACCCAGTACTTC. It yields the protein CATVSPVEETQYF.

The chain couples TRBV2 to TRBJ2-7; 8 positions match TRBD2. Germline assignment: CDR1 SNHLY and CDR2 FYNNEI. This CDR3 has 14 residues. Losses at the gene ends were 5 bases for V and 3 bases for J; bases not matched to a gene: 6. CDR3 in amino acids: CASSPRAGVYEQYF. The CDR3 DNA reads as TGTGCCAGCAGTCCACGAGCGGGGGTCTACGAGCAGTACTTC. Supplemented by reference TRBV2 and TRBJ2-7, the full variable domain reads EPEVTQTPSHQVTQMGQEVILRCVPISNHLYFYWYRQILGQKVEFLVSFYNNEISEKSEIFDDQFSVERPDGSNFTLKIRSTKLEDSAMYFCASSPRAGVYEQYFGPGTRLTVT.

The CDR3 sequence: CASSLRGHYEQYF. Here the CDR3 DNA reads TGTGCCAGCAGCTTGAGGGGCCACTACGAGCAGTACTTC. The chain employs TRBV7-8 and TRBJ2-7; D possibly matches TRBD1 or TRBD2 (5 bases each). The CDR3 covers 13 residues. Per germline, CDR1 SGHVS and CDR2 FQNEAQ. The germline V and J ends were trimmed by 3 bases and 3 bases, with 9 bases remaining between them.

The chain uses TRBV5-1 and TRBJ2-7, with 15 bases matching TRBD2. J was trimmed by 1 base and V by 4 bases; bases with no gene match: 9. Germline loops: CDR1 SGHRS, CDR2 YFSETQ. The CDR3 has 18 residues. The DNA of the CDR3 is TGCGCCAGCAGCCCAATGGGGACTAGCGGGAGGCGATCCTACGAGCAGTACTTC. It encodes CASSPMGTSGRRSYEQYF.

This chain uses TRBV27 with TRBJ2-2; 11 nucleotides align to TRBD2. In germline, CDR1 is MNHEY, CDR2 SMNVEV (reference sequence). The ends lost 3 bases at V and 5 bases at J; junction bases unmatched: 8. The CDR3 loop spans 17 amino acids. The DNA of the CDR3 is TGTGCCAGCAGTTTCGGGCTAGCGGGAGGACGAACCGGGGAGCTGTTTTTT. Its translation is CASSFGLAGGRTGELFF.

The V call is TRBV7-3, the J call TRBJ2-2; D ambiguous. V lost 2 bases and J lost 5, with 6 bases in between. Germline values: CDR1 SGHTA, CDR2 FQGTGA. CDR3 length equals 13 residues. CDR3 DNA sequence: TGTGCCAGCAGCTTAGAATGGACCGGGGAGCTGTTTTTT. This gives the protein CASSLEWTGELFF.

This chain joins TRBV5-1 and TRBJ2-7; 8 bases line up with TRBD1. The trim removed 3 bases at V and 5 bases at J, leaving 10 bases unmatched. This CDR3 has 15 residues. Germline-derived CDR1 and CDR2 are SGHRS and YFSETQ. In nucleotides, the CDR3 is TGCGCCAGCAGCTACCCACGCGGACAGGGCAACGAGCAGTACTTC. The encoded protein is CASSYPRGQGNEQYF. The full variable domain, its missing parts supplied by reference TRBV5-1 and TRBJ2-7, is KAGVTQTPRYLIKTRGQQVTLSCSPISGHRSVSWYQQTPGQGLQFLFEYFSETQRNKGNFPGRFSGRQFSNSRSEMNVSTLELGDSALYLCASSYPRGQGNEQYFGPGTRLTVT.

This clone was observed a single time. J is TRBJ2-7 and V is TRBV28; 8 bases fit TRBD1. The junction had 3 bases not matched to a gene; V was cut back by 2 bases and J by 9 bases. CDR3 length equals 12 residues. The germline gives CDR1 MDHEN, CDR2 SYDVKM. The DNA for the CDR3 is TGTGCCAGCAGTTTAAGCAGGGGGCCGCAGTACTTC. This encodes CASSLSRGPQYF.

The chain uses TRBV4-1 and TRBJ2-7; 9 bases align to TRBD2. The CDR3 contains 16 residues. Germline V CDR1 and CDR2: MGHRA, YSYEKL. V was clipped by 5 bases and J by 2 bases; unmatched bases: 10. CDR3 sequence: CASSTFQTSGTYEQYF. The CDR3 DNA sequence: TGCGCCAGCAGCACCTTCCAGACTAGCGGTACCTACGAGCAGTACTTC.

The chain carries TRBV4-1 and TRBJ2-1; D may be TRBD1 (6 bases). V gave up 4 bases and J gave up 5 bases, with 15 bases separating them. Per the germline V gene, CDR1 is MGHRA and CDR2 is YSYEKL. The CDR3 contains 15 residues. The CDR3 DNA reads as TGCGCCAGCAGCCGACTACCAGGACAGAACAATGAGCAGTTCTTC. Protein: CASSRLPGQNNEQFF.

The rearrangement uses TRBV28 and TRBJ2-7, with D hard to call. Germline assignment: CDR1 MDHEN and CDR2 SYDVKM. The CDR3 is 12 amino acids. The V and J ends lost 2 bases and 2 bases respectively, with 4 bases between them. DNA for the CDR3: TGTGCCAGCAGTTTACGGCCCTACGAGCAGTACTTC. It translates to CASSLRPYEQYF.

The rearrangement links TRBV27 to TRBJ1-2, with 9 positions matching TRBD1. V lost 4 bases and J lost 12; bases outside the gene matches: 6. CDR3 length: 12 residues. Germline V gene data show CDR1 as MNHEY and CDR2 as SMNVEV (reference sequence). Here the CDR3 DNA reads TGTGCCAGCAGTTCCCGGGGACAGGGCGACACCTTC. This translates into CASSSRGQGDTF.

V and J are TRBV30 and TRBJ1-4; 7 bases are a match to TRBD1. This CDR3 has 14 residues. Germline CDR1 GTSNPN, CDR2 SVGIG (reference sequence). V gave up 5 bases and J gave up 3 bases; unmatched junction bases: 6. CDR3: CAWGIGTANEKLFF. DNA of the CDR3: TGTGCCTGGGGAATCGGGACAGCTAATGAAAAACTGTTTTTT.